What follows are 31 T cell receptor beta chains derived from one specimen sequenced in a study of blood T cell repertoires in COVID-19. Clones were read by immunoSEQ multiplex PCR, and TCRdb kept only the in-frame ones, dropping some. Of some 20,000 clones detected, about 88% appear once; the ten largest clones hold 9.8%. The sequencing sample was made of peripheral blood. These receptors originate from a man aged 35 to 55 with active COVID-19.

CDR3: CASSRQGYNSPLHF. CDR3 coding DNA: TGTGCCAGCAGCCGACAGGGGTACAATTCACCCCTCCACTTT. This chain connects TRBV6-5 to TRBJ1-6; 8 nucleotides align to TRBD1. The V segment lost 6 bases and the J segment 7 bases; nucleotides outside the gene matches: 5. There are 14 residues in the CDR3. The germline CDR1 and CDR2 sequences are MNHEY and SVGAGI.

This clone turned up a few times. The chain recombines TRBV6-2 or TRBV6-3 with TRBJ1-5; D gene unclear. Trimming took 7 bases from V and 4 from J, leaving 17 bases between them. The CDR3 sequence is 15 residues long. In germline, CDR1 is MNHEY, CDR2 SVGEGT. As DNA, the CDR3 is TGTGCCAGCACCCCAAGGTGGGCCAGAAATCAGCCCCAGCATTTT. Protein: CASTPRWARNQPQHF.

This clone was observed a few times. The chain couples TRBV7-9 to TRBJ1-5, with TRBD1 matching 9 bases. The CDR3 length is 16 residues. Germline-derived CDR1 and CDR2 are SEHNR and FQNEAQ (reference sequence). The V and J ends lost 0 bases and 4 bases, in that order; junction bases with no gene match: 4. The CDR3 reads CASSLAYRGLNQPQHF. As DNA, the CDR3 is TGTGCCAGCAGCTTAGCGTACAGGGGGCTAAATCAGCCCCAGCATTTT.

This chain joins TRBV29-1 and TRBJ2-1; 7 positions agree with TRBD2. Germline V gene lookup returns CDR1 SQVTM and CDR2 ANQGSEA. The CDR3 loop spans 14 amino acids. The V segment lost 6 bases and the J segment 9 bases; nucleotides outside the gene matches: 14. CDR3 nucleotides: TGCAGCGTGTTATACGGCGGGAGAGAGGGTGAGCAGTTCTTC. This encodes CSVLYGGREGEQFF.

This chain links TRBV6-2 or TRBV6-3 with TRBJ2-7; 11 bases are a match to TRBD2. The J segment lost 3 bases and the V segment lost 6 bases, leaving 4 bases of the junction unmatched. Germline CDR1 MNHEY, CDR2 SVGEGT. The CDR3 is 14 residues long. CDR3 residues: CASSRLAGIYEQYF. CDR3 coding DNA: TGTGCCAGCAGCCGACTAGCGGGGATCTACGAGCAGTACTTC.

The genes are TRBV5-6 and TRBJ1-5, with 8 bases that match TRBD1. The CDR3 runs to 14 residues. V trimming: 4 bases; J trimming: 5 bases; junction bases outside the gene matches: 5. CDR1 and CDR2 (germline): SGHDT, YYEEEE. CDR3 amino acids: CASSHGQGDQPQHF. CDR3 nucleotides: TGTGCCAGCAGCCACGGACAGGGCGATCAGCCCCAGCATTTT.

This rearrangement joins TRBV7-2 to TRBJ1-2; the match to TRBD1 covers 10 bases. From germline, CDR1 is SGHTA and CDR2 FQGNSA. With 5 bases clipped from V and 4 bases from J, the junction kept 4 bases outside the gene matches. This CDR3 has 14 residues. The CDR3 here is CASSGRDRGYGYTF. The CDR3 DNA follows: TGTGCCAGCAGCGGCCGGGACAGGGGCTATGGCTACACCTTC.

This chain links TRBV9 with TRBJ1-5; TRBD1 is a possible D gene (5 bases). There are 14 residues in the CDR3. Germline V gene lookup returns CDR1 SGDLS and CDR2 YYNGEE. V lost 3 bases, J lost 0 bases, and 7 bases lay in between. In DNA form, the CDR3 reads TGTGCCAGCAGCGCGACAGATAGCAATCAGCCCCAGCATTTT. Its translation is CASSATDSNQPQHF.

The chain recombines TRBV19 with TRBJ1-5; D may be TRBD1 (6 bases). This CDR3 is 15 amino acids long. V lost 4 bases, J lost 4 bases, and 14 bases lay in between. CDR1 is LNHDA, CDR2 SQIVND, per germline (reference sequence). CDR3 nucleotide sequence: TGTGCCAGTAGTAGAACCCCCAGGGGAAATCAGCCCCAGCATTTT. Residues: CASSRTPRGNQPQHF.

CDR3 residues: CASSLAGMVETQYF. In DNA form, the CDR3 reads TGTGCCAGCAGCTTGGCCGGGATGGTGGAGACCCAGTACTTC. The rearrangement links TRBV7-2 to TRBJ2-5, with D perhaps matching TRBD2 (5 bases). The CDR3 totals 14 residues. V was cut by 3 bases and J by 5 bases, with 13 bases left in between. Germline CDR1 reads SGHTA; CDR2 reads FQGNSA.

There are a few counts of this clone. The chain carries TRBV27 and TRBJ1-1, with 7 bases fitting TRBD1. Germline-derived CDR1 and CDR2 are MNHEY and SMNVEV (reference sequence). There are 14 residues in the CDR3. The V segment lost 6 bases and the J segment 1 base; nucleotides outside the gene matches: 5. For the CDR3, the DNA is TGTGCCAGCAGGTACAGGGGCAGGAACACTGAAGCTTTCTTT. Amino acids: CASRYRGRNTEAFF.

The rearrangement links TRBV29-1 to TRBJ1-1; TRBD1 aligns across 9 bases. From germline, CDR1 is SQVTM and CDR2 ANQGSEA. The CDR3 runs 12 residues. Trimming took 7 bases from V and 5 from J; bases not matched to a gene: 5. This CDR3 reads CSAFGQGTEAFF. The CDR3 bases are TGCAGCGCCTTCGGACAGGGGACTGAAGCTTTCTTT.

V gene TRBV6-2 or TRBV6-3 combines with J gene TRBJ2-4; 8 positions agree with TRBD2. V dropped 6 bases and J dropped 4; count of bases not matched to a gene: 14. CDR1 is MNHEY and CDR2 is SVGEGT in the germline V gene. CDR3 size: 17 residues. The CDR3 coding sequence is TGTGCCAGCAGCCCTCCCATAGCGGGACGGACGAAAAACATTCAGTACTTC. Protein: CASSPPIAGRTKNIQYF.

In its sample, this clone was seen once. This chain connects TRBV3-1 (or the pseudogene TRBV3-2) to TRBJ2-7, with 8 nucleotides matching TRBD2. There are 14 residues in the CDR3. The V segment lost 1 base and the J segment 3 bases; nucleotides outside the gene matches: 2. Germline assignment: CDR1 LGHDT and CDR2 YNNKEL (reference sequence). The CDR3 loop is CASSQAGTSYEQYF. The CDR3 coding sequence is TGTGCCAGCAGCCAAGCCGGGACTAGCTACGAGCAGTACTTC.

This rearrangement joins TRBV6-5 to TRBJ2-7, with TRBD1 identical over 11 bases. The CDR3 length is 15 residues. V shed 0 bases, J shed 6 bases, and the junction held 4 bases outside the gene matches. Germline-derived CDR1 and CDR2 are MNHEY and SVGAGI. The CDR3 coding sequence is TGTGCCAGCAGTTACTCTGGACAGGGGGCTTTCGAGCAGTACTTC. Amino acid sequence: CASSYSGQGAFEQYF.

The rearrangement links TRBV11-2 to TRBJ2-5; D call uncertain. Per the germline V gene, CDR1 is SGHAT and CDR2 is FQNNGV. Between the trimmed V and J ends, which lost 0 bases and 4 bases, there was a span of 15 bases. There are 16 residues in the CDR3. The CDR3, as DNA: TGTGCCAGCAGCTTAGACCCTGACACGTACAGAGAGACCCAGTACTTC. This translates into CASSLDPDTYRETQYF.

J is TRBJ2-3 and V is TRBV7-9; 12 bases align to TRBD2. Losses at the gene ends were 5 bases for V and 5 bases for J; bases not matched to a gene: 5. CDR1 is SEHNR and CDR2 is FQNEAQ in the germline V gene (reference sequence). The CDR3 extends over 15 amino acids. In nucleotides, the CDR3 is TGTGCCAGCAGCCCTCCGACTAGCGGGAGAGATACGCAGTATTTT. It specifies CASSPPTSGRDTQYF.

V gene TRBV19 combines with J gene TRBJ2-1; 10 nucleotides agree with TRBD2. The CDR3 sequence is 16 residues long. Germline assignment: CDR1 LNHDA and CDR2 SQIVND (reference sequence). After removal of 5 bases from V and 2 bases from J, the junction contained 6 bases not matched to a gene. CDR3 loop: CASSFPGTSAYNEQFF. CDR3 bases: TGTGCCAGTAGTTTTCCCGGGACTAGCGCCTACAATGAGCAGTTCTTC. Supplemented by reference TRBV19 and TRBJ2-1, the full variable domain reads DGGITQSPKYLFRKEGQNVTLSCEQNLNHDAMYWYRQDPGQGLRLIYYSQIVNDFQKGDIAEGYSVSREKKESFPLTVTSAQKNPTAFYLCASSFPGTSAYNEQFFGPGTRLTVL.

This clone has a single count. The chain is built from TRBV7-6 and TRBJ2-5; D is ambiguous. Trimming pared 1 base from V and 6 bases from J, leaving 12 bases between. Germline CDR1 and CDR2: SGHVS and FNYEAQ. The CDR3 runs to 14 residues. The DNA for the CDR3 is TGTGCCAGCAGCTTAGTGTCCAGGTCTCAGACCCAGTACTTC. It yields the protein CASSLVSRSQTQYF.

The chain has TRBV7-9 and TRBJ2-6, with D possibly being TRBD1 (5 bases). Germline V gene data show CDR1 as SEHNR and CDR2 as FQNEAQ (reference sequence). CDR3 length: 15 residues. Deletions cut 2 bases from V and 9 bases from J, with 14 bases between. The CDR3 spells CASSLKSWGNNVLTF. Here the CDR3 DNA reads TGTGCCAGCAGCTTAAAGTCCTGGGGCAACAACGTCCTGACTTTC.

This clone was detected only once. The chain combines TRBV21-1 with TRBJ2-1; TRBD1, the table's D call, was not compared with the DNA. TRBV21-1 is a documented pseudogene. The CDR3 runs 16 residues. The CDR3 is CASSKVPGQGPNEQFF. The CDR3 DNA follows: TGTGCCAGCAGCAAAGTGCCGGGACAGGGTCCCAATGAGCAGTTCTTC.

V is TRBV9 and J is TRBJ1-2; 10 nucleotides align to TRBD1. The V gene's germline CDR1 is SGDLS and CDR2 YYNGEE. With V trimmed by 0 bases and J by 8 bases, 10 bases remained unmatched. The CDR3 runs to 16 residues. CDR3 amino acids: CASSVGANRDRGGYTF. The CDR3 coding sequence is TGTGCCAGCAGCGTAGGCGCAAACCGGGACAGGGGAGGCTACACCTTC.

The CDR3 region is CASSFPSGITEAFF. The CDR3 nucleotides are TGTGCCAGCAGCTTCCCTTCGGGGATCACTGAAGCTTTCTTT. The rearrangement joins TRBV5-6 to TRBJ1-1; D not resolved. The CDR3 covers 14 residues. V was pared by 2 bases and J by 4 bases, with 12 bases between. Per germline, CDR1 SGHDT and CDR2 YYEEEE. Full variable domain (remainder filled in from reference TRBV5-6 and TRBJ1-1): DAGVTQSPTHLIKTRGQQVTLRCSPKSGHDTVSWYQQALGQGPQFIFQYYEEEERQRGNFPDRFSGHQFPNYSSELNVNALLLGDSALYLCASSFPSGITEAFFGQGTRLTVV.

V gene TRBV30 combines with J gene TRBJ2-5, with a possible D match to TRBD2 (6 bases). V lost 0 bases, J lost 10 bases, and 18 bases lay in between. Germline V gene data show CDR1 as GTSNPN and CDR2 as SVGIG (reference sequence). The CDR3 length is 14 residues. The CDR3 bases are TGTGCCTGGAGTGTACCCCGACTAGTTGTAGACCAGTACTTC. Its protein is CAWSVPRLVVDQYF.

The chain recombines TRBV4-3 with TRBJ1-2; 8 nucleotides match TRBD1. This CDR3 region has 16 residues. From germline, CDR1 is LGHNA and CDR2 YSLEER. The ends lost 4 bases at V and 4 bases at J; junction bases unmatched: 11. CDR3 in amino acids: CASSPGGRGYSYGYTF. CDR3 in DNA: TGCGCCAGCAGCCCAGGGGGCCGTGGCTACAGCTATGGCTACACCTTC.

The V gene is TRBV5-4, the J gene TRBJ2-1; 10 positions match TRBD2. Germline values: CDR1 SGHNT, CDR2 YYREEE (reference sequence). The J segment lost 4 bases and the V segment lost 4 bases, leaving 5 bases of the junction unmatched. The CDR3 has 15 amino acids. Here the CDR3 reads CASSQLAGRYNEQFF. As DNA, the CDR3 is TGTGCCAGCAGCCAACTAGCGGGAAGGTACAATGAGCAGTTCTTC.

The chain links TRBV18 to TRBJ2-3, with 7 bases fitting TRBD1. Per germline, CDR1 KGHSH and CDR2 LQKENI. V shed 3 bases, J shed 0 bases, and the junction held 6 bases outside the gene matches. This CDR3 has 16 amino acids. The DNA for the CDR3 is TGTGCCAGCTCACCTGTAGGGGGCGAGAGCACAGATACGCAGTATTTT. Protein: CASSPVGGESTDTQYF.

The chain has TRBV5-5 and TRBJ1-6; TRBD1 is a possible D gene (6 bases). The CDR3 is 16 residues long. The germline V gene has CDR1 SGHKS and CDR2 YYEKEE (reference sequence). Trimming took off 4 bases at V and 0 bases at J, with 11 bases between the two ends. DNA of the CDR3: TGTGCCAGCAGCCCCTCGGACAGCTCCTATAATTCACCCCTCCACTTT. Translation gives CASSPSDSSYNSPLHF.

V and J are TRBV3-1 (or the pseudogene TRBV3-2) and TRBJ2-6; 11 nucleotides line up with TRBD1. The CDR3 loop spans 16 amino acids. Trimming cost V 6 bases and J 4 bases; bases outside gene matches: 5. From germline, CDR1 is LGHDT and CDR2 YNNKEL (reference sequence). The DNA of the CDR3 is TGTGCCAGCAGGGACAGGGGGCGTACGGGGGCCAACGTCCTGACTTTC. Translated, it gives CASRDRGRTGANVLTF.

The chain combines TRBV15 with TRBJ1-5, with a possible D match to TRBD1 (5 bases). V lost 1 base and J lost 4, with 8 bases in between. Per the germline V gene, CDR1 is LNHNV and CDR2 is YYDKDF (reference sequence). This CDR3 is built from 14 residues. CDR3 amino acids: CATSRGGGNQPQHF. CDR3 nucleotide sequence: TGTGCCACCAGCAGAGGCGGGGGGAATCAGCCCCAGCATTTT.

The chain recombines TRBV24-1 with TRBJ2-7, with TRBD1 matching 10 bases. Germline assignment: CDR1 KGHDR and CDR2 SFDVKD. V trimming: 9 bases; J trimming: 3 bases; junction bases outside the gene matches: 7. The CDR3 is made up of 14 amino acids. This CDR3 is CATRRTGGIYEQYF. The CDR3 DNA follows: TGTGCCACCCGACGGACAGGGGGAATCTACGAGCAGTACTTC.